This is a list of T cell receptor beta chains from one sample in a study of T cells in localized non-small cell lung cancer. TCRdb's copy holds only in-frame clones and misses some; the assay was immunoSEQ multiplex PCR. The repertoire has tens of thousands of clones, 85% to 90% of them found once; the top ten carry about a fifth. Sequencing used peripheral blood, obtained before any cancer treatment. These receptors were obtained from a male donor older than 55 with stage III squamous cell lung carcinoma. The CDR3 runs from the conserved cysteine through the conserved F or W.

>TRBJ2-7|TRBV6-6
CASSYHGEQYF
>TRBJ1-2|TRBV19
CASSPRGLPRANYGYTF
>TRBJ2-5|TRBV5-8
CASSLTQGATQYF
>TRBJ2-1|TRBV2
CASSEGRGRNEQFF
>TRBJ2-2|TRBV19
CASSLDGELFF
>TRBJ2-1|TRBV11-2
CASGNRDRALGEQFF
>TRBJ2-3|TRBV5-4
CASSFIATDTQYF
>TRBJ2-2|TRBV6-5
CASSYSQITGELFF
>TRBJ2-2|TRBV7-2
CASSPLRGTGELFF
>TRBJ2-1|TRBV4-2
CASSPRDSNSYNEQFF
>TRBJ1-5|TRBV9
CASSAPYNQPQHF
>TRBJ1-2|TRBV6-6
CASSYSQGNYGYTF
>TRBJ2-3|TRBV29-1
CSGQSSTDTQYF
>TRBJ2-1|TRBV7-9
CASSVALSGGAGEQFF
>TRBJ2-2|TRBV29-1
CSVERTGTLGELFF
>TRBJ1-6|TRBV30
CAWSVQGVVSYNSPLHF
>TRBJ1-2|TRBV2
CASSDDRSNYGYTF
>TRBJ2-1|TRBV4-3
CASSQEVRGNEQFF
>TRBJ1-5|TRBV28
CASSLDRSNQPQHF
>TRBJ1-1|TRBV18
CASSPQDVRGMNTEAFF
>TRBJ1-1|TRBV9
CASSGRTRQNTEAFF
>TRBJ1-5|TRBV27
CASRKQGAGDQPQHF
>TRBJ1-2|TRBV15
CATSRETNLGYTF
>TRBJ2-3|TRBV7-2
CASSSGQGRTDTQYF
>TRBJ1-3|TRBV2
CASRKGVGNTIYF
>TRBJ2-7|TRBV4-2
CASSPKGEMGYEQYF
>TRBJ1-2|TRBV7-9
CASSFPGTAHYGYTF